Listed below are T cell receptor beta chains from one sample, sequenced in a study of Tregs in tolerant kidney transplant recipients. The antigens of these receptors remain unknown. Sequenced by immunoSEQ multiplex PCR; TCRdb stores in-frame clones only, minus some. In the table there are approximately 30,000 clones, under 90% of which are singletons. The sample was Tregs from blood cultured with allogeneic cells. The receptors stem from a human donor in good health. The CDR3 runs from the conserved cysteine through the conserved F or W. A D gene is named only where the DNA matches it firmly. Clone size appears in some rows only: once, few, many, or a class for an expanded clone.

abundance	d_gene	v_gene	len	j_gene	CDR3nt	CDR3aa
-	TRBD1	TRBV6-5	13	TRBJ1-2	TGTGCCAGCAGTTACACAACAGGGGGAGGCTACACCTTC	CASSYTTGGGYTF
-	-	TRBV10-1	10	TRBJ2-5	TGCGCCAGCAGACGGGAGACCCAGTACTTC	CASRRETQYF
-	TRBD2	TRBV6-5	15	TRBJ2-7	TGTGCCAGCAGGAGTCTAGCGGGAGTCTGGAACGAGCAGTACTTC	CASRSLAGVWNEQYF
-	-	TRBV14	16	TRBJ2-7	TGTGCCAGCAGCCCTTTCGACGGGCTTAGCTCCTACGAGCAGTACTTC	CASSPFDGLSSYEQYF
-	-	TRBV18	13	TRBJ1-1	TGTGCCAGCTCATCCACAGGGTTCACTGAAGCTTTCTTT	CASSSTGFTEAFF
-	-	TRBV20-1	11	TRBJ2-7	TGCAGTGTCCAAATTTCGGTCGAGCAGTACTTC	CSVQISVEQYF
once	-	TRBV4-1	14	TRBJ1-2	TGCGCCAGCAGCCAAGTTTCCAGTAACTATGGCTACACCTTC	CASSQVSSNYGYTF
-	-	TRBV30	17	TRBJ1-3	TGTGCCTGGAGTGTACGAAGACAGCACTACTCTGGAAACACCATATATTTT	CAWSVRRQHYSGNTIYF
-	-	TRBV9	13	TRBJ2-2	TGTGCCAGCAGCGTACAGCCAACCGGGGAGCTGTTTTTT	CASSVQPTGELFF
few	-	TRBV5-6	11	TRBJ1-2	TGTGCCAGCAGCTTTAACTATGGCTACACCTTC	CASSFNYGYTF
-	-	TRBV11-2	15	TRBJ1-2	TGTGCCAGCAGCTTAGACAGCACAGCTAACTATGGCTACACCTTC	CASSLDSTANYGYTF
once	-	TRBV4-3	15	TRBJ2-1	TGCGCCAGCAGCCAACGGTGGTATAATTACAATGAGCAGTTCTTC	CASSQRWYNYNEQFF
few	TRBD1	TRBV19	13	TRBJ2-3	TGTGCCAGCCGGGACAGGGTGACAGATACGCAGTATTTT	CASRDRVTDTQYF
-	-	TRBV5-5	14	TRBJ2-7	TGTGCCAGCAGCAGGAGGGGCACCGACTACGAGCAGTACTTC	CASSRRGTDYEQYF
once	-	TRBV30	14	TRBJ1-5	TGTGCCTGGAGTTTTGACTCGTACAATCAGCCCCAGCATTTT	CAWSFDSYNQPQHF
-	-	TRBV7-2	13	TRBJ2-2	TGTGCCAGCAGCCCTAGCCACACCGGGGAGCTGTTTTTT	CASSPSHTGELFF
once	-	TRBV29-1	13	TRBJ2-5	TGCAGCGTTGCTCGACTATTCGTGAAGACCCAGTACTTC	CSVARLFVKTQYF
few	TRBD2	TRBV4-3	15	TRBJ2-7	TGCGCCAGCAGCCAAGAGGGAGCGGGAGGGGGCGAGCAGTACTTC	CASSQEGAGGGEQYF
-	-	TRBV5-1	11	TRBJ1-2	TGCGCCAGCAGCTTGGGGGAGAGCTACACCTTC	CASSLGESYTF
-	TRBD2	TRBV5-4	14	TRBJ2-1	TGTGCCAGCAGCTTTACGGGGGGGCCGAATGAGCAGTTCTTC	CASSFTGGPNEQFF
-	-	TRBV15	11	TRBJ1-5	TGTGCCACCAGCAGGCAAGGGCCCCAGCATTTT	CATSRQGPQHF
-	TRBD1	TRBV5-4	13	TRBJ2-7	TGTGCCAGCAGCTCGCCCGGACAGGACGAGCAGTACTTC	CASSSPGQDEQYF
-	-	TRBV7-2	19	TRBJ2-4	TGTGCCAGCAGTCCTCTTGGGGCAGGGGCGTTTCTAGCCAAAAACATTCAGTACTTC	CASSPLGAGAFLAKNIQYF
-	TRBD1	TRBV7-2	15	TRBJ1-2	TGTGCCAGCAGCTTGGCGACAGGGGTTAACTATGGCTACACCTTC	CASSLATGVNYGYTF
-	-	TRBV19	13	TRBJ1-2	TGTGCCAGTAGTATAGGTGGCGACTATGGCTACACCTTC	CASSIGGDYGYTF
few	-	TRBV7-2	16	TRBJ2-6	TGTGCCAGCACCTTGGGACAACGCTCTGGGGCCAACGTCCTGACTTTC	CASTLGQRSGANVLTF
-	-	TRBV7-2	16	TRBJ1-2	TGTGCCAGCAGCTTAGTTGTAAGGGCCGTCCAGGGGGGCTACACCTTC	CASSLVVRAVQGGYTF
few	-	TRBV9	13	TRBJ1-5	TGTGCCAGCAACCCTTATAGCAATCAGCCCCAGCATTTT	CASNPYSNQPQHF
-	TRBD1	TRBV19	17	TRBJ1-5	TGTGCCAGTAGTATAGGGACAGGGATGGGGAGCAATCAGCCCCAGCATTTT	CASSIGTGMGSNQPQHF
once	-	TRBV30	11	TRBJ2-7	TGTGCCTGGAGTGTTGGGCGGCGGCAGTACTTC	CAWSVGRRQYF
-	-	TRBV5-1	14	TRBJ1-3	TGCGCCAGCAGCTTGGCCTCGTGGGGAAACACCATATATTTT	CASSLASWGNTIYF
-	-	TRBV5-1	14	TRBJ1-2	TGCGCCAGCAGCTCCTATGACGGACGCTATGGCTACACCTTC	CASSSYDGRYGYTF
-	TRBD1	TRBV19	14	TRBJ2-2	TGTGCCAGTAGTCCCGGGACAGGGACCGGGGAGCTGTTTTTT	CASSPGTGTGELFF
-	-	TRBV7-9	10	TRBJ2-5	TGTGCCAGCAGGGCGGAGACCCAGTACTTC	CASRAETQYF
few	-	TRBV5-1	15	TRBJ2-2	TGCGCCAGCAGCCCACAGGGTAGACATACCGGGGAGCTGTTTTTT	CASSPQGRHTGELFF
-	TRBD1	TRBV19	15	TRBJ1-1	TGTGCCAGTAGTATTGCCCCGGGACAGGGGCGGGAAGCTTTCTTT	CASSIAPGQGREAFF
few	-	TRBV28	11	TRBJ1-2	TGTGCCAGCAGTTTGGGTCGGGGCTACACCTTC	CASSLGRGYTF
-	-	TRBV5-1	18	TRBJ2-5	TGCGCCAGCAGACAAGCGGGGCAGGGGGGACTTGGATGGGAGACCCAGTACTTC	CASRQAGQGGLGWETQYF
-	-	TRBV6-6	12	TRBJ1-2	TGTGCCAGCAAGCAGGGATACTATGGCTACACCTTC	CASKQGYYGYTF
-	-	TRBV5-4	14	TRBJ1-1	TGTGCCAGCAGCCCTCCATCCCGGGACACTGAAGCTTTCTTT	CASSPPSRDTEAFF
-	-	TRBV5-1	15	TRBJ1-1	TGCGCCAGCAGCTTGGACGGGCAACCGAACACTGAAGCTTTCTTT	CASSLDGQPNTEAFF